This is a list of T cell receptor beta chains from one sample in a study of blood T cell repertoires in COVID-19. Sequencing was performed with immunoSEQ multiplex PCR; in TCRdb, only in-frame clones are kept and a portion is missing. The sample consists of 140,000 to 150,000 clones, around 81% of them appearing once. The material sequenced was peripheral blood. These TCRs come from a human donor with acute or convalescent COVID-19. The donor label of this sample is uncertain. Both conserved end residues are part of each CDR3. D genes are given only for firm matches. The listing skips clone size in some rows; elsewhere it reads once, few, many or a size class.

TRBJ2-3 | TRBV13 | - | - | CASSLGGSTDTQYF | TGTGCCAGCAGCTTAGGTGGCAGCACAGATACGCAGTATTTT
TRBJ1-2 | TRBV7-9 | - | - | CASSLKGEGNDYTF | TGTGCCAGCAGCTTAAAGGGGGAAGGTAACGACTACACCTTC
TRBJ2-3 | TRBV4-1 | - | TRBD2 | CASSHLIAGGGTDTQYF | TGCGCCAGCAGCCACCTAATAGCGGGGGGGGGCACAGATACGCAGTATTTT
TRBJ1-2 | TRBV24-1 | - | TRBD1 | CATSDPRTGGTDGYTF | TGTGCCACCAGTGACCCCCGGACAGGGGGCACTGATGGCTACACCTTC
TRBJ1-2 | TRBV20-1 | - | - | CSADYYGYTF | TGCAGTGCTGACTACTATGGCTACACCTTC
TRBJ1-1 | TRBV5-1 | - | TRBD1 | CASSPTQGTEAFF | TGCGCCAGCAGCCCAACACAGGGGACTGAAGCTTTCTTT
TRBJ2-7 | TRBV7-2 | - | TRBD2 | CASSSSRTSGSYEQYF | TGTGCCAGCAGCTCTTCTCGGACTAGCGGCTCCTACGAGCAGTACTTC
TRBJ1-1 | TRBV13 | - | TRBD1 | CASSPPGQGSTEAFF | TGTGCCAGCAGCCCCCCCGGACAGGGAAGCACTGAAGCTTTCTTT
TRBJ1-3 | TRBV6-5 | - | - | CASTKSGAGNTIYF | TGTGCCAGCACCAAGTCAGGGGCAGGAAACACCATATATTTT
TRBJ1-2 | TRBV6-6 | - | TRBD1 | CAAAHSTGGYGYTF | TGTGCCGCTGCTCATTCGACAGGGGGATATGGCTACACCTTC
TRBJ1-1 | TRBV5-4 | - | - | CASTRGGNTDTEAFF | TGTGCCAGCACCCGAGGAGGGAATACGGACACTGAAGCTTTCTTT
TRBJ2-1 | TRBV7-8 | - | TRBD2 | CASSLVFAGGLYEQFF | TGTGCCAGCAGCTTAGTCTTTGCGGGGGGTTTATATGAGCAGTTCTTC
TRBJ1-6 | TRBV27 | - | - | CASSFGGPPNSPLHF | TGTGCCAGCAGTTTCGGGGGGCCGCCTAATTCACCCCTCCACTTT
TRBJ1-1 | TRBV2 | - | TRBD1 | CASRQGTEAFF | TGTGCCAGCAGACAGGGGACTGAAGCTTTCTTT
TRBJ1-3 | TRBV3-1/TRBV3-2 | - | - | CASSPLGNTIYF | TGTGCCAGCAGCCCCTTGGGAAACACCATATATTTT
TRBJ1-5 | TRBV12-3/TRBV12-4 | - | TRBD1 | CARTGINQPQHF | TGTGCCAGGACAGGGATCAATCAGCCCCAGCATTTT
TRBJ1-2 | TRBV12-3/TRBV12-4 | - | - | CASSLGWGDGYTF | TGTGCCAGCAGCCTAGGCTGGGGGGACGGCTACACCTTC
TRBJ1-2 | TRBV19 | - | TRBD1 | CASSIPAGTGGAYGYTF | TGTGCCAGTAGTATCCCTGCCGGGACAGGGGGCGCCTATGGCTACACCTTC
TRBJ1-4 | TRBV27 | - | - | CASSFVGNEKLFF | TGTGCCAGCAGTTTTGTCGGGAATGAAAAACTGTTTTTT
TRBJ2-3 | TRBV3-1/TRBV3-2 | - | TRBD2 | CASSQEGRGGTDTQYF | TGTGCCAGCAGCCAAGAGGGGCGGGGGGGCACAGATACGCAGTATTTT
TRBJ1-2 | TRBV6-5 | - | TRBD1 | CASSRTGRANYGYTF | TGTGCCAGCAGCCGGACAGGTCGAGCTAACTATGGCTACACCTTC
TRBJ1-1 | TRBV5-1 | - | - | CASSLERQVNTEAFF | TGCGCCAGCAGCTTGGAACGGCAGGTGAACACTGAAGCTTTCTTT
TRBJ1-1 | TRBV18 | - | - | CASSPQGVNTEAFF | TGTGCCAGCTCACCCCAAGGGGTGAACACTGAAGCTTTCTTT
TRBJ1-5 | TRBV7-8 | - | - | CASSLVEAYSNQPQHF | TGTGCCAGCAGCTTAGTTGAAGCTTATAGCAATCAGCCCCAGCATTTT
TRBJ2-1 | TRBV5-1 | once | TRBD2 | CASSTRSGGPDNEQFF | TGCGCCAGCAGCACCCGAAGCGGGGGGCCCGACAATGAGCAGTTCTTC
TRBJ2-5 | TRBV7-3 | - | - | CASSPNGGRRETQYF | TGTGCCAGCAGCCCCAATGGGGGGAGGAGGGAGACCCAGTACTTC
TRBJ2-1 | TRBV7-9 | - | TRBD1 | CAFEGQGALNEQFF | TGTGCCTTCGAGGGACAGGGGGCCCTCAATGAGCAGTTCTTC
TRBJ2-7 | TRBV4-2 | - | - | CASSPLGREDNYEQYF | TGTGCCAGCAGCCCCCTGGGCCGGGAAGACAACTACGAGCAGTACTTC
TRBJ1-2 | TRBV14 | - | - | CASSRVTAYGYTF | TGTGCCAGCAGCCGGGTGACAGCTTATGGCTACACCTTC
TRBJ1-4 | TRBV10-3 | - | - | CAISASRSEKLFF | TGTGCCATCAGCGCCTCAAGGAGTGAAAAACTGTTTTTT
TRBJ2-3 | TRBV6-5 | - | - | CASQGYTDTQYF | TGTGCCAGCCAGGGATACACAGATACGCAGTATTTT
TRBJ1-3 | TRBV7-2 | - | - | CASQVGGYSTIYF | TGTGCCTCCCAGGTGGGGGGGTATTCGACCATATATTTT
TRBJ1-2 | TRBV10-3 | - | - | CAISGQEDYGYTF | TGTGCCATCAGTGGACAGGAAGACTATGGCTACACCTTC
TRBJ2-3 | TRBV9 | - | TRBD2 | CASSAAGVSSTDTQYF | TGTGCCAGCAGCGCCGCGGGAGTCTCTAGCACAGATACGCAGTATTTT
TRBJ2-1 | TRBV27 | - | - | CASSLSVFLGDEQFF | TGTGCCAGCAGTTTATCGGTCTTCCTGGGCGATGAGCAGTTCTTC
TRBJ1-5 | TRBV9 | - | TRBD1 | CASSAGQGANQPQHF | TGTGCCAGCAGCGCCGGACAGGGGGCTAATCAGCCCCAGCATTTT
TRBJ1-2 | TRBV3-1/TRBV3-2 | - | - | CASSQSEGRRHTF | TGTGCCAGCAGCCAAAGCGAGGGAAGGAGGCACACCTTC
TRBJ2-2 | TRBV11-2 | few | TRBD2 | CASIPSGGGGELFF | TGTGCCAGCATCCCTAGCGGGGGTGGCGGGGAGCTGTTTTTT
TRBJ2-2 | TRBV6-5 | - | TRBD1 | CASWPQTGTGELFF | TGTGCCAGCTGGCCCCAGACAGGGACCGGGGAGCTGTTTTTT
TRBJ2-1 | TRBV6-5 | - | TRBD2 | CASSYAATSGSNEQFF | TGTGCCAGCAGTTACGCCGCGACTAGCGGGTCCAATGAGCAGTTCTTC
TRBJ1-2 | TRBV5-6 | - | TRBD1 | CASSRDRGQGYTF | TGTGCCAGCAGCAGGGACAGGGGACAAGGCTACACCTTC
TRBJ1-5 | TRBV19 | - | TRBD1 | CASSYRGGQPQHF | TGTGCCAGTAGTTACAGGGGCGGTCAGCCCCAGCATTTT
TRBJ2-1 | TRBV27 | once | - | CASGGIYREQFF | TGTGCCAGCGGGGGGATCTATCGGGAGCAGTTCTTC
TRBJ1-3 | TRBV5-1 | few | - | CASSLSGEVGNTIYF | TGCGCCAGCAGCTTAAGCGGGGAGGTTGGAAACACCATATATTTT
TRBJ1-1 | TRBV11-1 | - | - | CASSPEGHLNTEAFF | TGTGCCAGCAGCCCCGAGGGACACTTGAACACTGAAGCTTTCTTT
TRBJ1-5 | TRBV19 | - | - | CASSIGGPGTQHF | TGTGCCAGTAGTATTGGAGGTCCGGGGACCCAGCATTTT
TRBJ2-1 | TRBV7-9 | - | - | CASSPRGSLTTYNEQFF | TGTGCCAGCAGCCCTAGAGGGTCCCTAACGACCTACAATGAGCAGTTCTTC
TRBJ1-2 | TRBV5-1 | - | - | CASSLELVGSNGYTF | TGCGCCAGCAGCTTGGAACTTGTCGGTTCAAATGGCTACACCTTC